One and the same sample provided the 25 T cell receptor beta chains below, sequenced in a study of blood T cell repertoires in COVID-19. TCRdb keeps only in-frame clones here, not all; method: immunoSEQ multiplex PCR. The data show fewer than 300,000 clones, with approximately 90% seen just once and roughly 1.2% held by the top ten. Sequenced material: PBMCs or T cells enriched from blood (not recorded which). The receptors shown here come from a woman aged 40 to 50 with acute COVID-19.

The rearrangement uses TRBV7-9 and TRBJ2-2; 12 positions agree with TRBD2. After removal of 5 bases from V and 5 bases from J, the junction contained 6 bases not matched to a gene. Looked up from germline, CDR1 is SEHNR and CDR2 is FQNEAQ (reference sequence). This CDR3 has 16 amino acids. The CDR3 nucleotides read TGTGCCAGCAGCCTGAGGACTAGCGGGAAAACCGGGGAGCTGTTTTTT. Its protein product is CASSLRTSGKTGELFF.

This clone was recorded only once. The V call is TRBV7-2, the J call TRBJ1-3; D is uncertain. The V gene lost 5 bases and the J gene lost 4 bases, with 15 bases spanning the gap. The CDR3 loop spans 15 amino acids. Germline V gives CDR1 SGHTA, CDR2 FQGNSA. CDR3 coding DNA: TGTGCCAGCAGCCCCCAGGTCGCCTACGGAAACACCATATATTTT. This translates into CASSPQVAYGNTIYF. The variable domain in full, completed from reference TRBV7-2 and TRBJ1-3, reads GAGVSQSPSNKVTEKGKDVELRCDPISGHTALYWYRQSLGQGLEFLIYFQGNSAPDKSGLPSDRFSAERTGGSVSTLTIQRTQQEDSAVYLCASSPQVAYGNTIYFGEGSWLTVV.

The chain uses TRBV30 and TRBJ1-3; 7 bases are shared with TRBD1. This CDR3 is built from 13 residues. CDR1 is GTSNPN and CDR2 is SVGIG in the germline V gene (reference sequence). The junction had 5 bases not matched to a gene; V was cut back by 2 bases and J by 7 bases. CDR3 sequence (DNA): TGTGCCTGGAGTTGGGACAGTTCGAACACCATATATTTT. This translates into CAWSWDSSNTIYF.

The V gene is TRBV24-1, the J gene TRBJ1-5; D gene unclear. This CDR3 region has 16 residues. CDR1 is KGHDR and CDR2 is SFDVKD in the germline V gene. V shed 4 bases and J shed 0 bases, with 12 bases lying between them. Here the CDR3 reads CATSDPFSGSNQPQHF. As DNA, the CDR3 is TGTGCCACCAGTGACCCATTTTCGGGTAGCAATCAGCCCCAGCATTTT.

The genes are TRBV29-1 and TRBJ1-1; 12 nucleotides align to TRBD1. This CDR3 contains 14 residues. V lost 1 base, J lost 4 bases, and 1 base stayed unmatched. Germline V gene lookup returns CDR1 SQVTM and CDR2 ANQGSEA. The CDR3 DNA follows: TGCAGCGTTGAAGGGGGACAGGGGGCCACTGAAGCTTTCTTT. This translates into CSVEGGQGATEAFF.

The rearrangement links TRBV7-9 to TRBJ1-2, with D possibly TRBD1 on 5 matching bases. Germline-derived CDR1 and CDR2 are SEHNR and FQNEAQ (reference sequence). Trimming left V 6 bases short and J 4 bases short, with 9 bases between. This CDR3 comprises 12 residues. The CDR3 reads CASSQDSYGYTF. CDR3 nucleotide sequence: TGTGCCAGCAGTCAAGACAGCTATGGCTACACCTTC.

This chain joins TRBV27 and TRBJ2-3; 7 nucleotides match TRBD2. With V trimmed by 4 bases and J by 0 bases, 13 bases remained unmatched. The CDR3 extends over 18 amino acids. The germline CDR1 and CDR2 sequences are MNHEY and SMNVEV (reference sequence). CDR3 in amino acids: CASSSWGGGQASTDTQYF. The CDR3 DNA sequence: TGTGCCAGCAGTTCCTGGGGGGGAGGGCAAGCTAGCACAGATACGCAGTATTTT.

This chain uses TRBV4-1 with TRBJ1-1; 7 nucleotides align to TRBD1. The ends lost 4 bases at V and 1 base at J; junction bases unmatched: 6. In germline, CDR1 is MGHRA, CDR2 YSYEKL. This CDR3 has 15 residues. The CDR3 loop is CASSLDRVPNTEAFF. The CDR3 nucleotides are TGCGCCAGCAGCCTCGACAGGGTCCCGAACACTGAAGCTTTCTTT.

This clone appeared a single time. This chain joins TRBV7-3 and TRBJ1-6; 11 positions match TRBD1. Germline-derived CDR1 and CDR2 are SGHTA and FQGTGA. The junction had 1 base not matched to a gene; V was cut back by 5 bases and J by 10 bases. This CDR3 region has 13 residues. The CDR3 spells CASSGTGGSPLHF. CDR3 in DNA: TGTGCCAGCAGCGGGACAGGGGGGTCACCCCTCCACTTT.

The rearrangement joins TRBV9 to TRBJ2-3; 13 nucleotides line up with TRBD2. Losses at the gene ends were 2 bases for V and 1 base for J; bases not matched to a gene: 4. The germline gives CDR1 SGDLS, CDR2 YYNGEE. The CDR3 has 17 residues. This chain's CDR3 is CASSVGLAGVGTDTQYF. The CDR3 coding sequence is TGTGCCAGCAGCGTTGGACTAGCGGGAGTCGGCACAGATACGCAGTATTTT.

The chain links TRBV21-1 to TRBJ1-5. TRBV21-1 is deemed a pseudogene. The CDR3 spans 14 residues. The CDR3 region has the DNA TGTGCCAGCAGCAAAATCTCCCCGAATCAGCCCCAGCATTTT. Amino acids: CASSKISPNQPQHF.

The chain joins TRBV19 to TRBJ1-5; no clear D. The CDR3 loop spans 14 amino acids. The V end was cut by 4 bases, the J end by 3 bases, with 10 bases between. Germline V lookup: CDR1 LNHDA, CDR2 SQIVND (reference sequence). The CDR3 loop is CASSTGSFNQPQHF. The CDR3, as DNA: TGTGCCAGTAGTACGGGTTCGTTCAATCAGCCCCAGCATTTT.

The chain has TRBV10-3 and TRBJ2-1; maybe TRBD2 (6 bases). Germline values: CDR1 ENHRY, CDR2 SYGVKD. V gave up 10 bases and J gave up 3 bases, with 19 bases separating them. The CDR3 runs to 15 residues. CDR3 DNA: TGTGCCACCACCCCTTTAGCGGAACACTACAATGAGCAGTTCTTC. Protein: CATTPLAEHYNEQFF.

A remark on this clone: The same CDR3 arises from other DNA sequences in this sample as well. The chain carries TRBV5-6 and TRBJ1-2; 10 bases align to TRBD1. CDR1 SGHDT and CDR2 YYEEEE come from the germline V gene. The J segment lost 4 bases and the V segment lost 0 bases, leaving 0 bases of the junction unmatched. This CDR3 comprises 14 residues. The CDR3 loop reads CASSLGDRGYGYTF. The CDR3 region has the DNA TGTGCCAGCAGCTTGGGGGACAGGGGCTATGGCTACACCTTC.

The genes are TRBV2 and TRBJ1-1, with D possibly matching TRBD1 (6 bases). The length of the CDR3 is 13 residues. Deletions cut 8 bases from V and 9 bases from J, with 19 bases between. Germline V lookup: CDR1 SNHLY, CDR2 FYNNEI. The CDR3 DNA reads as TGTGCCAGCCGCGGTACCGAGGGGGACCAAGCTTTCTTT. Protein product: CASRGTEGDQAFF.

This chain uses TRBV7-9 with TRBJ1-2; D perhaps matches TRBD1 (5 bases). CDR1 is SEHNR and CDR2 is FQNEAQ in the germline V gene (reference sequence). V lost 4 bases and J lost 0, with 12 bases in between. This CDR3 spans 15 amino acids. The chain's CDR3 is CASSSLRGANYGYTF. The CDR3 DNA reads TGTGCCAGCAGCTCCCTCCGGGGGGCTAACTATGGCTACACCTTC.

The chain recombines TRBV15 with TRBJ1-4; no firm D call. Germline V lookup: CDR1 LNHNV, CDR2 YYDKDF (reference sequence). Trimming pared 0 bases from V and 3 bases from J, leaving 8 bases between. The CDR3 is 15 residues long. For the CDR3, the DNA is TGTGCCACCAGCAGAGATGGCTCTTCTAATGAAAAACTGTTTTTT. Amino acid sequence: CATSRDGSSNEKLFF. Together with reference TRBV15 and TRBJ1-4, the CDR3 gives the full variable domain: DAMVIQNPRYQVTQFGKPVTLSCSQTLNHNVMYWYQQKSSQAPKLLFHYYDKDFNNEADTPDNFQSRRPNTSFCFLDIRSPGLGDTAMYLCATSRDGSSNEKLFFGSGTQLSVL.

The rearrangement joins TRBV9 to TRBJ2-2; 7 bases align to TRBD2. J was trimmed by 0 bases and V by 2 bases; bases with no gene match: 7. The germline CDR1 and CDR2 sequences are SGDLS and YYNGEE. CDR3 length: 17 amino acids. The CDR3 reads CASSVGLAVANTGELFF. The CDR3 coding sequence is TGTGCCAGCAGCGTTGGTCTAGCGGTCGCGAACACCGGGGAGCTGTTTTTT.

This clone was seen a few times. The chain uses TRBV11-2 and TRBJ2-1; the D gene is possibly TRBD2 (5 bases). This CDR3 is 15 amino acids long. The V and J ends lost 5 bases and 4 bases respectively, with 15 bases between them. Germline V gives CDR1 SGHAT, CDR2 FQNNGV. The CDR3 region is CASSLARVPYNEQFF. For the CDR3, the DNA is TGTGCCAGCAGCCTCGCGAGGGTTCCTTACAATGAGCAGTTCTTC.

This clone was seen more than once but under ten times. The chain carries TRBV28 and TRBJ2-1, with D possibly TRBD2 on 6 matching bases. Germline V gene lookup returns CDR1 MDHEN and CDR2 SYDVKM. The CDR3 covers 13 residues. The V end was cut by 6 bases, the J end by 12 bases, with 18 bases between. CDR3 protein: CASSSLSGIAQFF. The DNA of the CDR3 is TGTGCCAGCAGCTCGCTTAGCGGAATTGCGCAGTTCTTC.

DNA for the CDR3: TGTGCCAGCAGCGCATCAGGAGGGGTCGGCGGCCAGCCCCAGCATTTT. The encoded protein is CASSASGGVGGQPQHF. This chain joins TRBV2 and TRBJ1-5; tentative D call: TRBD1 (5 bases). V lost 6 bases to trimming and J lost 7 bases, with 22 bases between them. The CDR3 sequence is 16 residues long. CDR1 is SNHLY and CDR2 is FYNNEI in the germline V gene.

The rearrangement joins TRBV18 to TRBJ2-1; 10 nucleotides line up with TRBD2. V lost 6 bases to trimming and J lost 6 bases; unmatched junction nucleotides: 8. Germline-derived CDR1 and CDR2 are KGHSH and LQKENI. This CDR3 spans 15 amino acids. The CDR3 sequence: CASSSTSGNINEQFF. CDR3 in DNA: TGTGCCAGCTCCTCCACTAGCGGGAATATCAATGAGCAGTTCTTC.

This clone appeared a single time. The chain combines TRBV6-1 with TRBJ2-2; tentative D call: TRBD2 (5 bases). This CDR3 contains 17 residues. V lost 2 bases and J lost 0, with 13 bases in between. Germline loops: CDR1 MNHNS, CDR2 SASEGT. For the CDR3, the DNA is TGTGCCAGCAGTGAAAAGCTGGTGGGAGCGAACACCGGGGAGCTGTTTTTT. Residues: CASSEKLVGANTGELFF.

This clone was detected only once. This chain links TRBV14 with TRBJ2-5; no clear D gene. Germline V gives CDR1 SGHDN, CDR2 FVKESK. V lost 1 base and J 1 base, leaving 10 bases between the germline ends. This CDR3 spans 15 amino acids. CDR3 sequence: CASSQAFSAQETQYF. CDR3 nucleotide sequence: TGTGCCAGCAGCCAAGCGTTCAGCGCCCAAGAGACCCAGTACTTC.

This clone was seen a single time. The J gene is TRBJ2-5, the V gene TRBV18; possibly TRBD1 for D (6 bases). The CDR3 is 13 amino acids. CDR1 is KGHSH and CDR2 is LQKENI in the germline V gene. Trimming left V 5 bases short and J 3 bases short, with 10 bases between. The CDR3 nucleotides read TGTGCCAGCTCAACCCGACAGGAAGAGACCCAGTACTTC. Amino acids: CASSTRQEETQYF.